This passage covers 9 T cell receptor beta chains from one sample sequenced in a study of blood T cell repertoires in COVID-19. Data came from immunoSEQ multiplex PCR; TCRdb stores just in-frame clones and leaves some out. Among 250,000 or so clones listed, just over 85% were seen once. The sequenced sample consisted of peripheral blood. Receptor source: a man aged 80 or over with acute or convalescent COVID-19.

As DNA, the CDR3 is TGTGCCAGCAGCCAAGATCATGCGGGACAGTTAAACACTGAAGCTTTCTTT. Translating gives CASSQDHAGQLNTEAFF. This chain uses TRBV3-1 (or the pseudogene TRBV3-2) with TRBJ1-1; 7 nucleotides align to TRBD1. Germline assignment: CDR1 LGHDT and CDR2 YNNKEL (reference sequence). With 0 bases clipped from V and 2 bases from J, the junction kept 9 bases outside the gene matches. The CDR3 loop spans 17 amino acids.

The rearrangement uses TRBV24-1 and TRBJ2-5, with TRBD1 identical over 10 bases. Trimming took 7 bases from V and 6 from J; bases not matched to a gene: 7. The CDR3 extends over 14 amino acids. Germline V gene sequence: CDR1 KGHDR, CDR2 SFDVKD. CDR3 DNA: TGTGCCACCAGAAGGGCGGGACAGGGGAAGACCCAGTACTTC. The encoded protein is CATRRAGQGKTQYF.

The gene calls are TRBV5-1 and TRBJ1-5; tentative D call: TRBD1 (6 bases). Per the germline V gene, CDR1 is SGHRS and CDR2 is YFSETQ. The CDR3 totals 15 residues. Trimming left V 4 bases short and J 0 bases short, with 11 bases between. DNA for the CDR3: TGCGCCAGCAGCCCCGGGACATTTAGCAATCAGCCCCAGCATTTT. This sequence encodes CASSPGTFSNQPQHF.

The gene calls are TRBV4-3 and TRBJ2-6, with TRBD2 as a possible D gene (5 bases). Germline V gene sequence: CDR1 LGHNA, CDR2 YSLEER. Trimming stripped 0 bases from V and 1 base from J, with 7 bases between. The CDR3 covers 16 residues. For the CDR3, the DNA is TGCGCCAGCAGCCAAGAGGGGAGTTCTGGGGCCAACGTCCTGACTTTC. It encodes CASSQEGSSGANVLTF.

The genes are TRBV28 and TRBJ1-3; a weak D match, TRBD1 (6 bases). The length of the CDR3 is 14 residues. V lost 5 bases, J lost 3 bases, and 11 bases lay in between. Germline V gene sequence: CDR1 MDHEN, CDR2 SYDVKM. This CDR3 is CASSLTGVGNTIYF. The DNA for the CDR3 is TGTGCCAGCAGTCTGACAGGTGTTGGAAACACCATATATTTT.

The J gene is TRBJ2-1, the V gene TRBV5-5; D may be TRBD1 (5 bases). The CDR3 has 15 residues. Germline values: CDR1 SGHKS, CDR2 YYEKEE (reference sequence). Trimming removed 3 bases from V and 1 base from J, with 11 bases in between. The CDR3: CASSSQGSSYNEQFF. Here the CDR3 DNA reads TGTGCCAGCAGCTCGCAGGGATCTTCCTACAATGAGCAGTTCTTC.

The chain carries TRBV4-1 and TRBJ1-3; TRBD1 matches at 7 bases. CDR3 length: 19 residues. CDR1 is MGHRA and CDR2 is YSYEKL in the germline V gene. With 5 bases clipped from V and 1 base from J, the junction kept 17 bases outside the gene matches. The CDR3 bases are TGCGCCAGCAGCGTCAGCAGGGGGTTAAGTGAAGAATCTGGAAACACCATATATTTT. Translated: CASSVSRGLSEESGNTIYF.

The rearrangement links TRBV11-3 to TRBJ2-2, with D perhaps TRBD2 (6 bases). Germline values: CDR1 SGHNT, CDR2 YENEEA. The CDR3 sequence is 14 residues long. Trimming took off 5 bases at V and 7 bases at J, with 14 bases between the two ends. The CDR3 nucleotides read TGTGCCAGCAGCCCCTCGACGGGGGTCGGGGAGCTGTTTTTT. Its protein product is CASSPSTGVGELFF.

CDR3 sequence reads: CASSLETGGGYEQFF. The CDR3 bases are TGTGCCAGCAGCTTAGAGACAGGGGGAGGCTATGAGCAGTTCTTC. The rearrangement links TRBV7-6 to TRBJ2-1; 9 bases agree with TRBD1. The V and J ends lost 1 base and 8 bases, in that order; junction bases with no gene match: 6. Germline assignment: CDR1 SGHVS and CDR2 FNYEAQ. The CDR3 is made up of 15 amino acids. Full variable domain (missing parts from reference TRBV7-6 and TRBJ2-1): GAGVSQSPRYKVTKRGQDVALRCDPISGHVSLYWYRQALGQGPEFLTYFNYEAQQDKSGLPNDRFSAERPEGSISTLTIQRTEQRDSAMYRCASSLETGGGYEQFFGPGTRLTVL.